This T cell receptor (beta chain) is drawn from a study of blood T cell repertoires in COVID-19. Study-wide context: There were acute and convalescent COVID-19 samples, and they came from the United States, Italy and Spain. From T cells, B-cell-depleted T cells, or PBMCs came the material, which was cDNA or gDNA.

V shed 5 bases, J shed 0 bases, and the junction held 9 bases outside the gene matches. In germline, CDR1 is SQVTM, CDR2 ANQGSEA. CDR3 length equals 15 residues. Per the authors' pipeline: Reference gene primer amplification in the assay estimated nucleated cell counts. Assay used: immunoSEQ multiplex PCR; TCRdb lists only in-frame clones, some missing. The V and J calls and clone size come from that table; D and trimming were worked out from the DNA. Here the sample spans about 240,000 clones, 70% to 85% being singletons. The chain combines TRBV29-1 with TRBJ1-2, with 7 nucleotides matching TRBD1. The sequenced material came from peripheral blood. The source is a woman older than 75 with acute or convalescent COVID-19. The CDR3 loop is CSVPTVQGANYGYTF. CDR3 in DNA: TGCAGCGTTCCGACCGTCCAGGGGGCTAACTATGGCTACACCTTC.